This T cell receptor (beta chain) was sequenced for a study of blood T cells in healthy people across ages. The study, taken as a whole, reports: Whereas aged donors had fewer naive CD4+ cells, long-lived donors had more of them and higher diversity.

Trimming took 0 bases from V and 4 from J, leaving 11 bases between them. The CDR3 is made up of 15 amino acids. The germline V gene has CDR1 SGHDN and CDR2 FVKESK. Regarding this clonotype: Its antigen is unidentified.

The second PCR ran about 7 to 12 cycles with a sample-barcoded 5' primer and J-beta primers. Researchers report that a template-switch adaptor with 12 random nucleotides tagged each cDNA molecule. TCRdb re-called the 5' RACE reads through MiXCR, storing one row per CDR3 protein. The data contain roughly 930,000 distinct CDR3 sequences, around 48% of them singletons. V is TRBV14 and J is TRBJ2-3, with D tentatively TRBD1 (5 bases). This TCR was sampled from a man aged 30 to 45 in good health. The sample consisted of blood. CDR3 loop: CASSQDLGAADTQYF. The CDR3 bases are TGTGCCAGCAGCCAAGATCTAGGGGCGGCAGATACGCAGTATTTT.